A single sample is the source of the 26 T cell receptor beta chains below, sequenced in a study of graft-versus-host responses after intestinal transplantation listed by TCRdb under 2021. No antigen has been identified for these receptors. This sample's time point label indicates: cells obtained before transplantation from donor or recipient. Receptor libraries were prepared by the immunoSEQ multiplex PCR assay. In its TCRdb copy, this immuneACCESS table keeps in-frame sequences only and misses some clones. Where compared with another copy, unresolved V genes explain less than half of these, and the others have no known cause. The sample table shows approximately 99,000 clones, and 91% are seen once. The top ten clonotypes cover roughly 0.17% of the sample. The source material was unstimulated CD4+ T cells sorted from spleen or lymph node cells, sampled before transplant. The receptor set was obtained from a human donor who was the organ donor for an intestinal transplant.

This clone was found a few times. This chain uses TRBV28 with TRBJ2-7, with D hard to call. This CDR3 has 11 residues. CDR1 is MDHEN, CDR2 SYDVKM, per germline. Trimming removed 7 bases from V and 3 bases from J, with 7 bases in between. This CDR3 is CASMLRYEQYF. The CDR3 bases are TGTGCCAGCATGCTACGCTACGAGCAGTACTTC.

In its sample, this clone was seen a few times. In DNA, the CDR3 is TGTGCCAGCAGTAGGTACAGGGAAAGCAATCAGCCCCAGCATTTT. Protein sequence: CASSRYRESNQPQHF. The chain recombines TRBV2 with TRBJ1-5; D possibly corresponds to TRBD1 (6 bases). This CDR3 is 15 amino acids long. Trimming removed 5 bases from V and 1 base from J, with 12 bases in between. Germline V gives CDR1 SNHLY, CDR2 FYNNEI.

This chain links TRBV5-1 with TRBJ1-1; D not certain. CDR3 length: 15 amino acids. V was shortened by 5 bases and J by 0 bases, with 14 bases between the two germline ends. Germline CDR1 is SGHRS and CDR2 is YFSETQ. This CDR3 is CASRGSAGLNTEAFF. For the CDR3, the DNA is TGCGCCAGCAGGGGGAGTGCCGGGTTGAACACTGAAGCTTTCTTT. The complete variable domain, with remaining parts taken from reference TRBV5-1 and TRBJ1-1, reads KAGVTQTPRYLIKTRGQQVTLSCSPISGHRSVSWYQQTPGQGLQFLFEYFSETQRNKGNFPGRFSGRQFSNSRSEMNVSTLELGDSALYLCASRGSAGLNTEAFFGQGTRLTVV.

The chain joins TRBV25-1 to TRBJ1-6; 7 positions match TRBD1. The V gene's germline CDR1 is MGHDK and CDR2 SYGVNS. With V trimmed by 5 bases and J by 10 bases, 8 bases remained unmatched. The CDR3 is 14 amino acids. The CDR3 DNA reads TGTGCCAGCAGTCAAGAGACAGGGTGGTCACCCCTCCACTTT. Translation: CASSQETGWSPLHF.

This chain uses TRBV4-3 with TRBJ2-2, with a weak D call TRBD1 (5 bases). The V gene lost 0 bases and the J gene lost 2 bases, with 10 bases spanning the gap. The CDR3 consists of 16 residues. From germline, CDR1 is LGHNA and CDR2 YSLEER. The CDR3 loop reads CASSQDRGHNTGELFF. Here the CDR3 DNA reads TGCGCCAGCAGCCAAGATCGAGGACATAACACCGGGGAGCTGTTTTTT.

This clone has just a few counts. The V and J genes are TRBV19 and TRBJ2-2; 10 positions agree with TRBD1. The CDR3 length is 14 residues. Per the germline V gene, CDR1 is LNHDA and CDR2 is SQIVND (reference sequence). After removal of 5 bases from V and 7 bases from J, the junction contained 4 bases not matched to a gene. Written as DNA, the CDR3 is TGTGCCAGTAGTGCGGGACAGGGGAACGGGGAGCTGTTTTTT. Its translation is CASSAGQGNGELFF. The full variable domain, its missing parts supplied by reference TRBV19 and TRBJ2-2, is DGGITQSPKYLFRKEGQNVTLSCEQNLNHDAMYWYRQDPGQGLRLIYYSQIVNDFQKGDIAEGYSVSREKKESFPLTVTSAQKNPTAFYLCASSAGQGNGELFFGEGSRLTVL.

The gene calls are TRBV30 and TRBJ1-2, with 9 bases lining up with TRBD1. Germline V gene data show CDR1 as GTSNPN and CDR2 as SVGIG (reference sequence). J was trimmed by 5 bases and V by 2 bases; bases with no gene match: 3. The CDR3 covers 13 residues. This CDR3 reads CAWSRDRAYGYTF. The CDR3 DNA follows: TGTGCCTGGAGTCGGGACAGGGCGTATGGCTACACCTTC.

The gene calls are TRBV7-6 and TRBJ2-7, with D maybe TRBD1 (6 bases). The CDR3 is made up of 16 amino acids. Trimming removed 2 bases from V and 5 bases from J, with 19 bases in between. In germline, CDR1 is SGHVS, CDR2 FNYEAQ. The CDR3 DNA follows: TGTGCCAGCAGCTTATCGGTCTTTGGGGACACCCACGAGCAGTACTTC. It translates to CASSLSVFGDTHEQYF. The full variable domain, in which reference TRBV7-6 and TRBJ2-7 provide the parts outside the CDR3, is GAGVSQSPRYKVTKRGQDVALRCDPISGHVSLYWYRQALGQGPEFLTYFNYEAQQDKSGLPNDRFSAERPEGSISTLTIQRTEQRDSAMYRCASSLSVFGDTHEQYFGPGTRLTVT.

The chain has TRBV25-1 and TRBJ2-2; 10 positions match TRBD1. V shed 6 bases, J shed 3 bases, and the junction held 4 bases outside the gene matches. Per the germline V gene, CDR1 is MGHDK and CDR2 is SYGVNS. The CDR3 consists of 15 residues. CDR3 loop: CASRRQGAYTGELFF. The CDR3 nucleotides are TGTGCCAGCAGAAGACAGGGGGCCTACACCGGGGAGCTGTTTTTT.

The chain carries TRBV6-5 and TRBJ1-2, with a possible D match to TRBD1 (6 bases). The CDR3 covers 13 residues. CDR1 is MNHEY, CDR2 SVGAGI, per germline. Deletions cut 5 bases from V and 4 bases from J, with 11 bases between. CDR3 residues: CASSATGSYGYTF. The DNA for the CDR3 is TGTGCCAGCAGTGCAACAGGGAGCTATGGCTACACCTTC.

V usage is TRBV28 and J usage is TRBJ1-1; D remains unclear. The CDR3 contains 13 residues. The V gene's germline CDR1 is MDHEN and CDR2 SYDVKM. V lost 5 bases and J lost 0, with 7 bases in between. CDR3 amino acids: CASSLTLNTEAFF. The CDR3 region has the DNA TGTGCCAGCAGTCTCACTTTGAACACTGAAGCTTTCTTT.

V is TRBV4-2 and J is TRBJ2-3; possibly TRBD2 for D (6 bases). The CDR3 consists of 15 residues. Between the trimmed V and J ends, which lost 1 base and 1 base, there was a span of 9 bases. Germline assignment: CDR1 LGHNA and CDR2 YNFKEQ. The CDR3: CASSQGGVRTDTQYF. The CDR3 DNA is TGTGCCAGCAGCCAAGGGGGGGTCCGCACAGATACGCAGTATTTT.

The rearrangement links TRBV4-2 to TRBJ1-4, with 8 bases lining up with TRBD1. Germline assignment: CDR1 LGHNA and CDR2 YNFKEQ. This CDR3 region has 15 residues. Unmatched junction bases numbered 8, after V lost 4 bases and J lost 7 bases. The CDR3 DNA reads as TGTGCCAGCAGCCGGCTTGGACAGGGCGGTGAAAAACTGTTTTTT. Protein product: CASSRLGQGGEKLFF.

V usage is TRBV7-3 and J usage is TRBJ1-1, with 8 nucleotides matching TRBD1. After removal of 4 bases from V and 0 bases from J, the junction contained 7 bases not matched to a gene. This CDR3 contains 16 residues. The germline V gene encodes CDR1 SGHTA and CDR2 FQGTGA. The CDR3, as DNA: TGTGCCAGCAGCTCCAGCAGACAGGGGATGAACACTGAAGCTTTCTTT. Translation: CASSSSRQGMNTEAFF.

The gene calls are TRBV19 and TRBJ1-6; tentative D call: TRBD1 (6 bases). Germline V CDR1 and CDR2: LNHDA, SQIVND (reference sequence). V was clipped by 10 bases and J by 1 base, with 8 bases between them. The CDR3 runs 13 residues. CDR3 protein: CATTGSYNSPLHF. CDR3 nucleotides: TGTGCCACCACAGGGTCCTATAATTCACCCCTCCACTTT.

V usage is TRBV11-2 and J usage is TRBJ1-1; 8 nucleotides agree with TRBD1. J was trimmed by 6 bases and V by 1 base; bases with no gene match: 16. The germline V gene has CDR1 SGHAT and CDR2 FQNNGV. The CDR3 consists of 18 residues. Here the CDR3 DNA reads TGTGCCAGCAGCTTAGTAAGGCAGGGGGCGGTGAAAGGGTCTGAAGCTTTCTTT. This translates into CASSLVRQGAVKGSEAFF.

The chain has TRBV5-1 and TRBJ2-7; D uncertain. The germline gives CDR1 SGHRS, CDR2 YFSETQ. Deletions cut 0 bases from V and 2 bases from J, with 6 bases between. This CDR3 contains 13 residues. CDR3 in amino acids: CASSLVGPYEQYF. CDR3 sequence (DNA): TGCGCCAGCAGCTTGGTGGGCCCCTACGAGCAGTACTTC.

The sample holds a few counts of this clone. The CDR3 DNA is TGTGCCAGTACAGGACAAATGAACACTGAAGCTTTCTTT. Translation: CASTGQMNTEAFF. V gene TRBV19 combines with J gene TRBJ1-1, with D possibly TRBD1 on 5 matching bases. V gave up 7 bases and J gave up 0 bases, with 9 bases separating them. CDR1 LNHDA and CDR2 SQIVND come from the germline V gene (reference sequence). The CDR3 loop spans 13 amino acids.

This chain links TRBV10-1 with TRBJ2-7; D not certain. Trimming cost V 0 bases and J 2 bases, with 8 bases left between them. Germline CDR1 WNHNN, CDR2 SYGVQD (reference sequence). This CDR3 region has 14 residues. The CDR3 loop is CASSESGITYEQYF. The DNA of the CDR3 is TGCGCCAGCAGTGAGTCGGGCATTACCTACGAGCAGTACTTC.

V gene TRBV10-2 combines with J gene TRBJ2-5; 7 nucleotides match TRBD1. With 10 bases clipped from V and 2 bases from J, the junction kept 16 bases outside the gene matches. The germline gives CDR1 WSHSY, CDR2 SAAADI. This CDR3 is 16 amino acids long. As DNA, the CDR3 is TGCGCCACCCAACGATGGGCCCGACAGGGACAAGAGACCCAGTACTTC. This gives the protein CATQRWARQGQETQYF.

CDR3 DNA: TGTGCCAGCAGCTTCCGTCCGCAGGGAGCGGGAGAAGCTTTCTTT. Translating gives CASSFRPQGAGEAFF. This sequence joins TRBV7-3 and TRBJ1-1, with D tentatively TRBD1 (5 bases). Per the germline V gene, CDR1 is SGHTA and CDR2 is FQGTGA. V shed 3 bases and J shed 8 bases, with 19 bases lying between them. The CDR3 sequence is 15 residues long.

DNA of the CDR3: TGTGCCAGCAGCGAGGGACTAGCGGGGGCGAACACCGGGGAGCTGTTTTTT. Amino acid sequence: CASSEGLAGANTGELFF. The rearrangement joins TRBV11-2 to TRBJ2-2; 14 bases are a match to TRBD2. Germline CDR1 and CDR2: SGHAT and FQNNGV. J gave up 0 bases and V 5 bases, and 2 bases lay outside the gene matches. The CDR3 loop spans 17 amino acids.

The chain combines TRBV6-5 with TRBJ2-5, with D possibly being TRBD1 (6 bases). The V gene's germline CDR1 is MNHEY and CDR2 SVGAGI. Deletions cut 7 bases from V and 9 bases from J, with 12 bases between. The CDR3 extends over 11 amino acids. CDR3 in amino acids: CASTEQGSQYF. The DNA for the CDR3 is TGTGCCAGCACCGAACAGGGCTCCCAGTACTTC.

The chain uses TRBV4-1 and TRBJ2-2; D perhaps matches TRBD2 (5 bases). V was clipped by 4 bases and J by 3 bases, with 15 bases between them. Germline loops: CDR1 MGHRA, CDR2 YSYEKL. The CDR3 length is 16 residues. CDR3 protein: CASSRSGSLHTGELFF. The CDR3 DNA is TGCGCCAGCAGCCGGAGCGGTAGTCTTCACACCGGGGAGCTGTTTTTT.

The rearrangement links TRBV5-4 to TRBJ1-2, with unresolved D. Germline loops: CDR1 SGHNT, CDR2 YYREEE (reference sequence). V was clipped by 4 bases and J by 4 bases, with 29 bases between them. The length of the CDR3 is 19 residues. The CDR3 nucleotides are TGTGCCAGCAGCCCACGTGGTAGTCCTACTGCCCCCGGGATCTATGGCTACACCTTC. Protein product: CASSPRGSPTAPGIYGYTF.

The chain employs TRBV16 and TRBJ1-1; 10 nucleotides line up with TRBD1. Germline V CDR1 and CDR2: KGHSY, FQNENV. V dropped 8 bases and J dropped 7; count of bases not matched to a gene: 7. CDR3 length equals 13 residues. The CDR3 loop reads CASGGTGDGEAFF. As DNA, the CDR3 is TGTGCCAGCGGGGGGACAGGGGATGGTGAAGCTTTCTTT.